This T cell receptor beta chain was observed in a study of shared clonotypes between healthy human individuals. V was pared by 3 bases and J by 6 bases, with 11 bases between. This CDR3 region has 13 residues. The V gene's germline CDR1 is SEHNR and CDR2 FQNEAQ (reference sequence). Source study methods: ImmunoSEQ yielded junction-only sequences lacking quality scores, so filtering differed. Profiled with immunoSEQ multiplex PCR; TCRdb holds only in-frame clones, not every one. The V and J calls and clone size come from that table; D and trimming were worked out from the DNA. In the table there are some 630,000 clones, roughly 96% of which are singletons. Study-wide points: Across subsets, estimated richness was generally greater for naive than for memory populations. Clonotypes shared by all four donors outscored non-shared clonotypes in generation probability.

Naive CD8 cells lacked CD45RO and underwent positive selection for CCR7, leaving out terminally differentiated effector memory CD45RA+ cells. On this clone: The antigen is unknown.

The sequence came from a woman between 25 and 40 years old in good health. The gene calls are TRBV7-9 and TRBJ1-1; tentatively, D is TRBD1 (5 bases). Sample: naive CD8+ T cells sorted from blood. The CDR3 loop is CASSFGGVSEAFF. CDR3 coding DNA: TGTGCCAGCAGCTTCGGAGGGGTCTCTGAAGCTTTCTTT.